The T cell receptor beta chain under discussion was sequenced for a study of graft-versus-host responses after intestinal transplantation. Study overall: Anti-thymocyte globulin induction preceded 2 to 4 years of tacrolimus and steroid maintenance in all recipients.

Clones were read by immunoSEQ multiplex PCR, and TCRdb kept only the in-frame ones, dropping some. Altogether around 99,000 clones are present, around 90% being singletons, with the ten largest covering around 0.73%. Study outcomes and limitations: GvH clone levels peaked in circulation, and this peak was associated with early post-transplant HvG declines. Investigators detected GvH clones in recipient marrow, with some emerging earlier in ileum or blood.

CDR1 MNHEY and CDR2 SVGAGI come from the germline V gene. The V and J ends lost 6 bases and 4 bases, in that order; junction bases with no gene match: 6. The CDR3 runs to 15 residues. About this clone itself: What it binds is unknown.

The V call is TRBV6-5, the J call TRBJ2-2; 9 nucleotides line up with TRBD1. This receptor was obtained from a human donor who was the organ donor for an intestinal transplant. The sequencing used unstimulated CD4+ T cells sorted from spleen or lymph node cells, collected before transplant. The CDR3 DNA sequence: TGTGCCAGCAGCAAACAGGGGGCGCGCACCGGGGAGCTGTTTTTT. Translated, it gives CASSKQGARTGELFF.